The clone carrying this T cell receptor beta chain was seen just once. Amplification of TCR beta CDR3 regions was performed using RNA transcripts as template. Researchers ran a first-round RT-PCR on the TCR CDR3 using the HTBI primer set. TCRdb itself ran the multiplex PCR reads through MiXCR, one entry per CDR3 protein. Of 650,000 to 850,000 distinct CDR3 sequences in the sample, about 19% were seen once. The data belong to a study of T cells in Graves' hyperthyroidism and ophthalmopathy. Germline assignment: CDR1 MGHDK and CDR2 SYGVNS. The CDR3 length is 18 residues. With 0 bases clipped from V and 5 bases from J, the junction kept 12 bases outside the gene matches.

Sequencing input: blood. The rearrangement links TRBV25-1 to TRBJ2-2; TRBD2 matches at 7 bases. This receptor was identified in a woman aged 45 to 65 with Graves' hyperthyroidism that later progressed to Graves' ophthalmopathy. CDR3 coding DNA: TGTGCCAGCAGTGAATATGCGGGAGAAGGGCGGAGAACCGGGGAGCTGTTTTTT. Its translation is CASSEYAGEGRRTGELFF.